Reported below is one T cell receptor (beta chain). Its antigen has not been determined. Base qualities are missing; no much larger clone stands one base away. The collaborating institutions used their own protocols to collect whole blood in K2EDTA tubes. Collaborator samples were shipped for TCRbeta analysis as frozen whole blood, isolated PBMCs, or DNA extracted from either sample type. The data were obtained in a study of blood T cell repertoires in COVID-19 (TCRdb year 2020). Regarding the study in general: Samples covering the acute and convalescent phases of COVID-19 were provided by collaborators in the United States, Italy and Spain. The prospective study material was composed of cDNA or gDNA derived from T cells, B-cell-depleted T cells, or PBMCs. The dataset comprised deeply sampled blood TCRbeta repertoires from subjects exposed to, actively infected with, or recovered from COVID-19. A freely available public database, intended as a resource for researchers studying the immune response to SARS-CoV-2, is where the repertoires were released. Samples came from the ongoing ImmuneRACE study (first 160 participants) plus 1,254 subjects from 6 global collaborators. Nearly every sample came with metadata listing a de-identified subject ID, COVID-19 status, age in years and sex. HLA class I and class II types, where available, came from metadata supplied by the sample provider rather than from assay-based typing.

TCRbeta CDR3 regions were amplified from genomic DNA by means of the immunoSEQ Assay, a bias-controlled multiplex PCR. Per the original workflow: The number of nucleated cells in each sample was estimated by amplification of reference gene primers within the assay. Sequence reads were collapsed and filtered to measure the absolute abundance of every unique TCRbeta CDR3 rearrangement. For each sample, productive Simpson clonality was calculated as the square root of Simpson's diversity index across productive rearrangements. What TCRdb holds here is the immuneACCESS table cut down to in-frame rearrangements. Part of the clones is not present; checked against another copy, under half of the missing clones reflect an unresolved V gene, and the others are unexplained. The D gene and trimming were derived from the DNA, and the V and J assignments and clone size from that table. The sample records about 120,000 clones, about 90% of which are singletons. Roughly 29% of the sample is in the top ten clones.

Counted from cysteine to phenylalanine, this CDR3 has 15 amino acids. This entry keeps only the CDR3 DNA: 45 bases, framed from base 1. Broad study findings and their caveats: The amount of clinical and demographic metadata varied by source and participant and was provided uncurated.

The sequenced sample consisted of peripheral blood. Here the chain combines TRBV21-1 and TRBJ2-5; the table names TRBD1, a call not compared with the DNA. TRBV21-1 is a pseudogene locus. This receptor was taken from a woman aged 65 to 85 with acute or convalescent COVID-19. The sequenced DNA: TGTGCCAGCAGCAGTAACCGGACAGTCCAAGAGACCCAGTACTTC. This sequence encodes CASSSNRTVQETQYF.